Listed below are T cell receptor beta chains from one sample, sequenced in a study of T cell responses to AZD1222 COVID-19 vaccine. Measured with immunoSEQ multiplex PCR; TCRdb has only the in-frame clones, and not every one. This sample yields some 99,000 clones, of which about 90% are seen a single time; 15% to 20% belongs to the top ten. The source material was peripheral blood, sampled 28 days after the second AZD1222 dose. The source is an adult who received the AZD1222 COVID-19 vaccine. Each CDR3 is given with its conserved first and last residue. D genes are given only for firm matches. Part of the rows lack a size; the others show once, few, many or a class for expanded clones.

cdr3_aa: CASSQRTPGNEQFF
cdr3_nt: TGTGCCAGCAGCCAAAGGACCCCCGGCAATGAGCAGTTCTTC
clone_size: once
j_call: TRBJ2-1
v_call: TRBV3-1/TRBV3-2
d_call: -

cdr3_aa: CASSERPRRNTEAFF
cdr3_nt: TGTGCCAGCAGTGAACGCCCGCGGCGGAACACTGAAGCTTTCTTT
clone_size: -
j_call: TRBJ1-1
v_call: TRBV6-1
d_call: -

cdr3_aa: CASSEAMIGGPEQYF
cdr3_nt: TGTGCCAGCAGTGAAGCGATGATCGGGGGGCCCGAGCAGTACTTC
clone_size: few
j_call: TRBJ2-7
v_call: TRBV6-1
d_call: -

cdr3_aa: CASSPRLAGGRTDTQYF
cdr3_nt: TGTGCCAGCTCGCCGAGACTAGCGGGAGGGCGCACAGATACGCAGTATTTT
clone_size: -
j_call: TRBJ2-3
v_call: TRBV18
d_call: TRBD2

cdr3_aa: CAWSGGIYSNQPQHF
cdr3_nt: TGTGCCTGGAGTGGCGGGATCTATAGCAATCAGCCCCAGCATTTT
clone_size: -
j_call: TRBJ1-5
v_call: TRBV30
d_call: -

cdr3_aa: CASSLSWGVQETQYF
cdr3_nt: TGTGCCAGCAGTTTATCCTGGGGGGTTCAAGAGACCCAGTACTTC
clone_size: -
j_call: TRBJ2-5
v_call: TRBV27
d_call: -

cdr3_aa: CASSQGLTGGSGNTIYF
cdr3_nt: TGCGCCAGCAGCCAAGGGTTGACCGGTGGCTCTGGAAACACCATATATTTT
clone_size: -
j_call: TRBJ1-3
v_call: TRBV4-1
d_call: -

cdr3_aa: CASSNPTNEKLFF
cdr3_nt: TGTGCCAGCTCTAATCCAACTAATGAAAAACTGTTTTTT
clone_size: -
j_call: TRBJ1-4
v_call: TRBV10-3
d_call: -

cdr3_aa: CSVDVSGTASYEQYF
cdr3_nt: TGCAGCGTTGATGTCTCGGGGACAGCCAGCTACGAGCAGTACTTC
clone_size: -
j_call: TRBJ2-7
v_call: TRBV29-1
d_call: TRBD1

cdr3_aa: CASSFGGGDRSYEQYF
cdr3_nt: TGTGCCAGCAGCTTCGGCGGGGGGGACAGGTCCTACGAGCAGTACTTC
clone_size: -
j_call: TRBJ2-7
v_call: TRBV7-2
d_call: -

cdr3_aa: CSAQAGNESPLHF
cdr3_nt: TGCAGCGCCCAGGCGGGGAATGAGTCACCCCTCCACTTT
clone_size: -
j_call: TRBJ1-6
v_call: TRBV29-1
d_call: -

cdr3_aa: CASSQRPLSDYNEQFF
cdr3_nt: TGCGCCAGCAGCCAAAGGCCCTTGAGTGACTACAATGAGCAGTTCTTC
clone_size: -
j_call: TRBJ2-1
v_call: TRBV4-1
d_call: -

cdr3_aa: CASSFGPGGSGNTIYF
cdr3_nt: TGCGCCAGCAGCTTTGGCCCCGGGGGCTCTGGAAACACCATATATTTT
clone_size: once
j_call: TRBJ1-3
v_call: TRBV5-1
d_call: -

cdr3_aa: CASPRDRAHVPYEQYF
cdr3_nt: TGTGCCAGCCCCCGGGACAGGGCCCACGTACCCTACGAGCAGTACTTC
clone_size: few
j_call: TRBJ2-7
v_call: TRBV4-2
d_call: TRBD1

cdr3_aa: CASSFVQPQHF
cdr3_nt: TGTGCCAGCAGTTTTGTTCAGCCCCAGCATTTT
clone_size: -
j_call: TRBJ1-5
v_call: TRBV27
d_call: -

cdr3_aa: CASSEWYLSTYGFTGELFF
cdr3_nt: TGCGCCAGCAGTGAGTGGTACCTTTCTACATACGGTTTCACCGGGGAGCTGTTTTTT
clone_size: -
j_call: TRBJ2-2
v_call: TRBV10-1
d_call: -

cdr3_aa: CASGRIYNSPLHF
cdr3_nt: TGTGCCAGCGGGAGGATATATAATTCACCCCTCCACTTT
clone_size: -
j_call: TRBJ1-6
v_call: TRBV28
d_call: -

cdr3_aa: CASSLVDQGTEAFF
cdr3_nt: TGTGCCAGCAGTTTAGTCGACCAGGGCACTGAAGCTTTCTTT
clone_size: -
j_call: TRBJ1-1
v_call: TRBV6-5
d_call: -

cdr3_aa: CASSLGGFVDNEQFF
cdr3_nt: TGTGCCAGCAGCTTAGGCGGGTTTGTCGACAATGAGCAGTTCTTC
clone_size: -
j_call: TRBJ2-1
v_call: TRBV11-3
d_call: -

cdr3_aa: CASSPKGQGARGTFYEQYF
cdr3_nt: TGTGCCAGCTCACCGAAGGGCCAGGGGGCGCGGGGGACTTTCTACGAGCAGTACTTC
clone_size: -
j_call: TRBJ2-7
v_call: TRBV18
d_call: -

cdr3_aa: CASSPNRIRGPNEKLFF
cdr3_nt: TGTGCCAGCAGTCCTAACCGAATCCGGGGTCCTAATGAAAAACTGTTTTTT
clone_size: -
j_call: TRBJ1-4
v_call: TRBV14
d_call: -

cdr3_aa: CATSRDIRETNEKLFF
cdr3_nt: TGTGCCACCAGCAGAGATATCAGGGAAACTAATGAAAAACTGTTTTTT
clone_size: -
j_call: TRBJ1-4
v_call: TRBV15
d_call: -

cdr3_aa: CASSLGGGYYTDTQYF
cdr3_nt: TGTGCCAGTAGCCTGGGCGGGGGATACTACACAGATACGCAGTATTTT
clone_size: -
j_call: TRBJ2-3
v_call: TRBV19
d_call: TRBD2

cdr3_aa: CASSTTGRGKYGYTF
cdr3_nt: TGTGCCAGCAGCACGACAGGTCGGGGGAAGTATGGCTACACCTTC
clone_size: -
j_call: TRBJ1-2
v_call: TRBV2
d_call: -

cdr3_aa: CASSNKESRPGTF
cdr3_nt: TGTGCCAGCAGCAACAAGGAGTCCAGACCGGGCACCTTC
clone_size: -
j_call: TRBJ1-2
v_call: TRBV27
d_call: -

cdr3_aa: CASSFERGFGTSGRFADTQYF
cdr3_nt: TGCGCCAGCAGCTTCGAGAGAGGGTTTGGGACTAGCGGGAGATTCGCAGATACGCAGTATTTT
clone_size: -
j_call: TRBJ2-3
v_call: TRBV5-1
d_call: TRBD2

cdr3_aa: CSARGVGRAFF
cdr3_nt: TGCAGTGCTAGAGGCGTGGGTCGGGCTTTCTTT
clone_size: -
j_call: TRBJ1-1
v_call: TRBV20-1
d_call: -

cdr3_aa: CASLEPLGAFF
cdr3_nt: TGTGCCAGCCTTGAACCTTTGGGAGCTTTCTTT
clone_size: -
j_call: TRBJ1-1
v_call: TRBV6-5
d_call: -

cdr3_aa: CASSSASQRTSSNEQFF
cdr3_nt: TGTGCCAGCAGCTCCGCATCACAGAGGACTAGCTCCAATGAGCAGTTCTTC
clone_size: -
j_call: TRBJ2-1
v_call: TRBV5-4
d_call: TRBD2

cdr3_aa: CASSLQGGQPQHF
cdr3_nt: TGTGCCAGCAGTTTACAGGGTGGTCAGCCCCAGCATTTT
clone_size: -
j_call: TRBJ1-5
v_call: TRBV28
d_call: -

cdr3_aa: CASRTRGSYEQYF
cdr3_nt: TGTGCCAGCAGAACCCGAGGTTCATACGAGCAGTACTTC
clone_size: -
j_call: TRBJ2-7
v_call: TRBV28
d_call: -

cdr3_aa: CAWRQRGAGEKLFF
cdr3_nt: TGTGCCTGGCGCCAACGGGGGGCGGGTGAAAAACTGTTTTTT
clone_size: -
j_call: TRBJ1-4
v_call: TRBV30
d_call: -

cdr3_aa: CAISESRGNSYNEQFF
cdr3_nt: TGTGCCATCAGTGAGTCGCGCGGTAACTCCTACAATGAGCAGTTCTTC
clone_size: -
j_call: TRBJ2-1
v_call: TRBV10-3
d_call: -

cdr3_aa: CASSLWGLGGYTF
cdr3_nt: TGTGCCAGCAGCTTATGGGGACTTGGGGGCTACACCTTC
clone_size: -
j_call: TRBJ1-2
v_call: TRBV7-6
d_call: -

cdr3_aa: CASSFVAGGGTDTQYF
cdr3_nt: TGTGCCAGCAGTTTCGTAGCGGGAGGAGGCACAGATACGCAGTATTTT
clone_size: -
j_call: TRBJ2-3
v_call: TRBV27
d_call: TRBD2

cdr3_aa: CASSRDRAYSGELFF
cdr3_nt: TGTGCCAGCAGCCGGGACAGGGCTTATTCCGGGGAGCTGTTTTTT
clone_size: -
j_call: TRBJ2-2
v_call: TRBV3-1/TRBV3-2
d_call: TRBD1

cdr3_aa: CASSLSGQGSYNEQFF
cdr3_nt: TGTGCCAGCAGTTTATCCGGGCAGGGCTCCTACAATGAGCAGTTCTTC
clone_size: -
j_call: TRBJ2-1
v_call: TRBV28
d_call: -

cdr3_aa: CASSKGGNTEAFF
cdr3_nt: TGTGCCAGCAGTAAAGGGGGCAACACTGAAGCTTTCTTT
clone_size: -
j_call: TRBJ1-1
v_call: TRBV28
d_call: TRBD1

cdr3_aa: CASSSGGTNEKLFF
cdr3_nt: TGTGCCAGCAGCTCAGGAGGGACTAATGAAAAACTGTTTTTT
clone_size: -
j_call: TRBJ1-4
v_call: TRBV28
d_call: -

cdr3_aa: CASSHGLSTDTQYF
cdr3_nt: TGTGCCAGCAGCCACGGACTTAGCACAGATACGCAGTATTTT
clone_size: -
j_call: TRBJ2-3
v_call: TRBV14
d_call: -

cdr3_aa: CASSPSSGRSYNEQFF
cdr3_nt: TGTGCCAGCAGCCCGTCAAGCGGGAGGAGTTACAATGAGCAGTTCTTC
clone_size: once
j_call: TRBJ2-1
v_call: TRBV5-4
d_call: TRBD2

cdr3_aa: CASSRTGTDSYEQYF
cdr3_nt: TGCGCCAGCAGCCGAACCGGGACAGATTCCTACGAGCAGTACTTC
clone_size: -
j_call: TRBJ2-7
v_call: TRBV5-1
d_call: TRBD1

cdr3_aa: CARDLPYNEQFF
cdr3_nt: TGTGCCAGAGACCTACCCTACAATGAGCAGTTCTTC
clone_size: -
j_call: TRBJ2-1
v_call: TRBV2
d_call: -

cdr3_aa: CASSEWGQGAPGANVLTF
cdr3_nt: TGTGCCAGCAGCGAGTGGGGACAGGGGGCGCCTGGGGCCAACGTCCTGACTTTC
clone_size: once
j_call: TRBJ2-6
v_call: TRBV25-1
d_call: TRBD1

cdr3_aa: CSALREYGYTF
cdr3_nt: TGCAGTGCTCTAAGGGAATATGGCTACACCTTC
clone_size: once
j_call: TRBJ1-2
v_call: TRBV20-1
d_call: -

cdr3_aa: CASSVGLAVSSTQYF
cdr3_nt: TGTGCCAGCAGCGTAGGGCTAGCGGTATCGAGTACGCAGTATTTT
clone_size: -
j_call: TRBJ2-3
v_call: TRBV9
d_call: TRBD2

cdr3_aa: CASSELAAEQYF
cdr3_nt: TGTGCCAGCAGTGAACTAGCGGCAGAGCAGTACTTC
clone_size: -
j_call: TRBJ2-7
v_call: TRBV2
d_call: TRBD2

cdr3_aa: CASSLEAEYYNEQFF
cdr3_nt: TGTGCCAGCAGCTTAGAAGCGGAGTACTACAATGAGCAGTTCTTC
clone_size: -
j_call: TRBJ2-1
v_call: TRBV7-2
d_call: -

cdr3_aa: CASRDNVRGPHTEAFF
cdr3_nt: TGTGCCAGCAGGGACAATGTGAGGGGGCCGCACACTGAAGCTTTCTTT
clone_size: once
j_call: TRBJ1-1
v_call: TRBV28
d_call: TRBD1

cdr3_aa: CASSRYRGEKLFF
cdr3_nt: TGTGCCAGCAGTCGATACAGGGGTGAAAAACTGTTTTTT
clone_size: once
j_call: TRBJ1-4
v_call: TRBV12-3/TRBV12-4
d_call: TRBD1

cdr3_aa: CASSMMSGLIGELFF
cdr3_nt: TGTGCCAGTAGTATGATGAGCGGGTTAATCGGGGAGCTGTTTTTT
clone_size: -
j_call: TRBJ2-2
v_call: TRBV19
d_call: -